These 14 T cell receptor beta chains were sequenced from one sample in a study of cytomegalovirus exposure and HLA in healthy donors. The PCR ran on 60 Vbeta and 13 Jbeta primers. Assay: immunoSEQ multiplex PCR; the TCRdb copy retains only in-frame clones and omits some. The sample contains about 260,000 clones, approximately 70% of which appear only once. The specimen sequenced was PBMCs. The receptors shown here come from a female donor in good health and CMV-seronegative.

This rearrangement joins TRBV19 to TRBJ1-1; D unclear. Germline V CDR1 and CDR2: LNHDA, SQIVND (reference sequence). The CDR3 is 16 residues long. V was cut by 9 bases and J by 0 bases, with 20 bases left in between. CDR3 loop: CASADRGGSVNTEAFF. The CDR3 nucleotides are TGTGCCAGCGCCGATAGAGGAGGGAGCGTGAACACTGAAGCTTTCTTT.

This clone was seen more than once but under ten times. The chain recombines TRBV5-1 with TRBJ2-6; 7 bases match TRBD1. V lost 1 base and J lost 0; bases outside the gene matches: 7. The CDR3 length is 18 residues. Germline V gene sequence: CDR1 SGHRS, CDR2 YFSETQ. The CDR3 loop is CASSLRGQKSSGANVLTF. The CDR3 DNA sequence: TGCGCCAGCAGCTTGCGGGGACAGAAATCCTCTGGGGCCAACGTCCTGACTTTC.

The chain is built from TRBV28 and TRBJ2-7, with a weak D call TRBD2 (7 bases). Trimming removed 6 bases at V and 4 bases at J, with 19 bases between. Germline V gene sequence: CDR1 MDHEN, CDR2 SYDVKM. This CDR3 comprises 15 residues. The CDR3 nucleotides read TGTGCCAGCAGGGAGGACAGCGGGAAGACTTACGAGCAGTACTTC. Translating it yields CASREDSGKTYEQYF.

The CDR3 sequence is CASRNPASEQFF. CDR3 bases: TGTGCCAGCAGGAACCCAGCGTCCGAGCAGTTCTTC. This sequence joins TRBV7-2 and TRBJ2-1; the D is unclear. Germline V lookup: CDR1 SGHTA, CDR2 FQGNSA. Trimming cost V 6 bases and J 10 bases, with 13 bases left between them. The CDR3 is 12 residues long.

The chain combines TRBV5-1 with TRBJ2-5, with D possibly TRBD1 on 6 matching bases. The CDR3 has 15 residues. V was trimmed by 6 bases and J by 2 bases, leaving 17 bases between them. Germline lookup yields CDR1 SGHRS and CDR2 YFSETQ. For the CDR3, the DNA is TGCGCCAGCAACCGGGACACTCCATCACAAGAGACCCAGTACTTC. This translates into CASNRDTPSQETQYF.

The CDR3 region is CASSEGQGGSDTQYF. CDR3 nucleotide sequence: TGTGCCAGCAGTGAAGGACAGGGTGGGTCAGATACGCAGTATTTT. V is TRBV6-4 and J is TRBJ2-3; TRBD1 matches at 8 bases. Unmatched junction bases numbered 6, after V lost 3 bases and J lost 4 bases. This CDR3 is built from 15 residues. Germline V gene lookup returns CDR1 MRHNA and CDR2 SNTAGT.

The chain has TRBV9 and TRBJ2-1; perhaps TRBD2 as D (6 bases). The CDR3 totals 14 residues. The V end was cut by 0 bases, the J end by 9 bases, with 13 bases between. Germline lookup yields CDR1 SGDLS and CDR2 YYNGEE. The CDR3 here is CASSVEPARGEQFF. The CDR3 bases are TGTGCCAGCAGCGTAGAGCCAGCGCGGGGTGAGCAGTTCTTC.

The rearrangement links TRBV11-2 to TRBJ1-1; no firm D call. Trimming removed 1 base at V and 1 base at J, with 4 bases between. Germline CDR1 SGHAT, CDR2 FQNNGV. The CDR3 runs 13 residues. CDR3 loop: CASSLVANTEAFF. The DNA of the CDR3 is TGTGCCAGCAGCTTAGTGGCGAACACTGAAGCTTTCTTT.

The rearrangement uses TRBV18 and TRBJ2-1; D may be TRBD1 (6 bases). With 4 bases removed from V and 2 bases from J, the gap between germline ends came to 15 bases. The CDR3 is 16 residues long. Germline lookup yields CDR1 KGHSH and CDR2 LQKENI. The CDR3 loop reads CASSLRTVEAYNEQFF. CDR3 DNA sequence: TGTGCCAGCTCACTAAGGACAGTAGAAGCCTACAATGAGCAGTTCTTC.

This chain links TRBV6-1 with TRBJ1-2, with a possible D match to TRBD1 (5 bases). The length of the CDR3 is 14 residues. Germline V gene lookup returns CDR1 MNHNS and CDR2 SASEGT. V lost 2 bases and J lost 8, with 15 bases in between. CDR3 coding DNA: TGTGCCAGCAGTGAATCGGGCAGGGTCTACGGCTACACCTTC. This gives the protein CASSESGRVYGYTF.

On this clone: The identical CDR3 is also encoded by other nucleotide sequences in the sample. This sequence joins TRBV25-1 and TRBJ2-1; weak D call: TRBD2 (5 bases). Trimming stripped 1 base from V and 7 bases from J, with 14 bases between. The CDR3 has 15 amino acids. CDR1 is MGHDK, CDR2 SYGVNS, per germline. CDR3 bases: TGTGCCAGCAGTGAATGGAGCGGCAGAAATAATGAGCAGTTCTTC. Encoded protein: CASSEWSGRNNEQFF.

The chain uses TRBV11-2 and TRBJ1-1; D unclear. The ends were cut back, 5 bases at V and 2 bases at J, with 9 bases in the middle. CDR1 and CDR2 (germline): SGHAT, FQNNGV. The CDR3 covers 13 residues. The CDR3 reads CASSPVANTEAFF. CDR3 bases: TGTGCCAGCAGCCCCGTGGCTAACACTGAAGCTTTCTTT.

CDR3 loop: CASSHYGAGVDYEQYF. CDR3 nucleotides: TGCGCCAGCAGCCATTACGGGGCAGGGGTCGACTACGAGCAGTACTTC. The chain uses TRBV4-1 and TRBJ2-7, with a weak D call TRBD1 (6 bases). CDR3 length: 16 residues. Germline V gene sequence: CDR1 MGHRA, CDR2 YSYEKL. V was clipped by 3 bases and J by 3 bases, with 18 bases between them.

The V call is TRBV6-4, the J call TRBJ1-1; D is unclear. This CDR3 is 13 amino acids long. From germline, CDR1 is MRHNA and CDR2 SNTAGT. The V end lost 6 bases, the J end lost 0 bases, and 8 bases lay between the germline ends. The CDR3 is CASSVRLNTEAFF. CDR3 coding DNA: TGTGCCAGCAGCGTGCGGCTGAACACTGAAGCTTTCTTT.